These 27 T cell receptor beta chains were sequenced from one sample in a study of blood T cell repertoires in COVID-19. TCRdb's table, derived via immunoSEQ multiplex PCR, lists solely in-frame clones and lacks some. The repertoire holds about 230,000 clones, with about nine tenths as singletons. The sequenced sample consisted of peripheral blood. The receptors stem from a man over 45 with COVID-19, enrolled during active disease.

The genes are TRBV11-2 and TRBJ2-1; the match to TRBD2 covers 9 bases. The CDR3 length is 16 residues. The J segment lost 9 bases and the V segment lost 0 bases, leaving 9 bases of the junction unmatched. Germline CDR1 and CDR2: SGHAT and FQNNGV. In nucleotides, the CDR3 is TGTGCCAGCAGCTTAGATCGGGCGGGAGGGCCGGTTGAGCAGTTCTTC. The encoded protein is CASSLDRAGGPVEQFF.

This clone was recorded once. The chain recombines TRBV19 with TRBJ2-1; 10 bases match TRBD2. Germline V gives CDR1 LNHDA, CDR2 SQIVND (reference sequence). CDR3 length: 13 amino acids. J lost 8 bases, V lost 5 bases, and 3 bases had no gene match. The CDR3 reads CASSPGTSDEQFF. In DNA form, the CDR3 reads TGTGCCAGTAGTCCCGGGACTAGCGATGAGCAGTTCTTC.

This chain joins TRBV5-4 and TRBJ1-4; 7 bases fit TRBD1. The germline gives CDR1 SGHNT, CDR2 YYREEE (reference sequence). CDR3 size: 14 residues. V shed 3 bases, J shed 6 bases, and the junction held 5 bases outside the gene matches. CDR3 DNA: TGTGCCAGCAGCTCGCAGGGGGGAGATGAAAAACTGTTTTTT. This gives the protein CASSSQGGDEKLFF. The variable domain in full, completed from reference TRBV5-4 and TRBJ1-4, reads ETGVTQSPTHLIKTRGQQVTLRCSSQSGHNTVSWYQQALGQGPQFIFQYYREEENGRGNFPPRFSGLQFPNYSSELNVNALELDDSALYLCASSSQGGDEKLFFGSGTQLSVL.

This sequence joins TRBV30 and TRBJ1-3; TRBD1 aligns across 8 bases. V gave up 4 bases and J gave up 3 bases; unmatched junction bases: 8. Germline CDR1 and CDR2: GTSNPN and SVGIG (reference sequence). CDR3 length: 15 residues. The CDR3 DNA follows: TGTGCCTGGACCACCACAGGGGGAGTTGGAAACACCATATATTTT. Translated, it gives CAWTTTGGVGNTIYF.

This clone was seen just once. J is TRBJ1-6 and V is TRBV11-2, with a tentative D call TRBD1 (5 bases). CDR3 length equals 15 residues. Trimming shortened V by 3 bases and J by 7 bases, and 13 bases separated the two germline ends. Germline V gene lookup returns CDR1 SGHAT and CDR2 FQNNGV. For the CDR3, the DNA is TGTGCCAGCAGCTTGGGCAGGGCGCAAAATTCACCCCTCCACTTT. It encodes CASSLGRAQNSPLHF.

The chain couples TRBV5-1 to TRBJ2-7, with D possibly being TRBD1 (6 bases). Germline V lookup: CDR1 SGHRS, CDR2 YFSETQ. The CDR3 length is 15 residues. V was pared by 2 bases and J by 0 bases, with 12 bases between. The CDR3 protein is CASSFGQWSSYEQYF. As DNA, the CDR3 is TGCGCCAGCAGCTTCGGACAGTGGAGCTCCTACGAGCAGTACTTC.

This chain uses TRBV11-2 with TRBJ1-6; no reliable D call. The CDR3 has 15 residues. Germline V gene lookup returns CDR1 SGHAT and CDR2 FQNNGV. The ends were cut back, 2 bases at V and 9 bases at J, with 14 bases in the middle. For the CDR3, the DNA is TGTGCCAGCAGCTTATGGGCCAGTTTAGGTTCACCCCTCCACTTT. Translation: CASSLWASLGSPLHF.

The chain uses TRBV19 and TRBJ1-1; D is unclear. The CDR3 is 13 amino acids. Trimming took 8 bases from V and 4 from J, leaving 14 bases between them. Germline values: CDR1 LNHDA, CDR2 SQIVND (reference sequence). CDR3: CASQEGWRTEAFF. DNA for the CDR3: TGTGCCAGTCAGGAGGGTTGGCGCACTGAAGCTTTCTTT.

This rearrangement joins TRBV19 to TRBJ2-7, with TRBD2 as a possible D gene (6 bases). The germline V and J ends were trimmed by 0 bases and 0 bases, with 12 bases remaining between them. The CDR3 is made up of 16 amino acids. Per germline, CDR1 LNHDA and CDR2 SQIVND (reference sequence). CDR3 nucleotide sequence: TGTGCCAGTAGTATAGATGGGGCGGGAAGCTCCTACGAGCAGTACTTC. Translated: CASSIDGAGSSYEQYF.

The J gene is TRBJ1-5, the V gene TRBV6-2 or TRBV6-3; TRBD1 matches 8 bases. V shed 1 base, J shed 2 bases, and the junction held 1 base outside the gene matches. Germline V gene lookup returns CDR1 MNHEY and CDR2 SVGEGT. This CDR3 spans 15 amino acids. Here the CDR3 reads CASSYWTGRNQPQHF. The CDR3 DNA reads TGTGCCAGCAGTTACTGGACAGGGCGCAATCAGCCCCAGCATTTT.

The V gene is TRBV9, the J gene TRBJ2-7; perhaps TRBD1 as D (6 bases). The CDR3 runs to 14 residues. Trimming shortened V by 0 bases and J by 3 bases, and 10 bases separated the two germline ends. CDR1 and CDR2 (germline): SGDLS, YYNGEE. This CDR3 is CASSVGGQSYEQYF. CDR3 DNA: TGTGCCAGCAGCGTAGGTGGACAGAGCTACGAGCAGTACTTC.

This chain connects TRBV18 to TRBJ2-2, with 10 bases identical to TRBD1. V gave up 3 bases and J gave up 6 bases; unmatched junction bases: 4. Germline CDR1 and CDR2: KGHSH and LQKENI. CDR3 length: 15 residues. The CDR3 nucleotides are TGTGCCAGCTCACCGAGGACAGGGGGTCCCGGGGAGCTGTTTTTT. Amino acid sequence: CASSPRTGGPGELFF.

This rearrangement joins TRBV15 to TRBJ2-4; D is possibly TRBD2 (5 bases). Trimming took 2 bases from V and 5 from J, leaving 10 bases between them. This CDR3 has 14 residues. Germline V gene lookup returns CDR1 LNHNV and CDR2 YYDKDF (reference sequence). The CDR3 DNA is TGTGCCACCAGCAGAACTAGGAAGGAAAACATTCAGTACTTC. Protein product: CATSRTRKENIQYF.

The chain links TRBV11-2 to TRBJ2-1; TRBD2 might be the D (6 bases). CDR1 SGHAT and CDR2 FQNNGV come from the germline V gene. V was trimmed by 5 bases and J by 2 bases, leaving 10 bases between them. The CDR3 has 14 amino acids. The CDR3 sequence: CASSKWGAYNEQFF. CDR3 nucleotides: TGTGCCAGCAGCAAGTGGGGGGCCTACAATGAGCAGTTCTTC. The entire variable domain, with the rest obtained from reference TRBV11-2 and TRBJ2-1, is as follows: EAGVAQSPRYKIIEKRQSVAFWCNPISGHATLYWYQQILGQGPKLLIQFQNNGVVDDSQLPKDRFSAERLKGVDSTLKIQPAKLEDSAVYLCASSKWGAYNEQFFGPGTRLTVL.

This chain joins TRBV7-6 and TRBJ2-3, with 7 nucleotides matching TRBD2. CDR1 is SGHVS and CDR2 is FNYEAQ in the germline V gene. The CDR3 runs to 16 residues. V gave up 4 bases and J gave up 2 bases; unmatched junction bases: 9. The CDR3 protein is CASSSTLGGITDTQYF. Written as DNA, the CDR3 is TGTGCCAGCAGCTCCACATTGGGGGGGATCACAGATACGCAGTATTTT.

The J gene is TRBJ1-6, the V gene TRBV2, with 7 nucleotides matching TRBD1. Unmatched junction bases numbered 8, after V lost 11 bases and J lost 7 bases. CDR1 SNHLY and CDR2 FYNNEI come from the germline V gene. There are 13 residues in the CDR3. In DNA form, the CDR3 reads TGTGCCGCTACGGGACAGTTAAATTCACCCCTCCACTTT. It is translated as CAATGQLNSPLHF.

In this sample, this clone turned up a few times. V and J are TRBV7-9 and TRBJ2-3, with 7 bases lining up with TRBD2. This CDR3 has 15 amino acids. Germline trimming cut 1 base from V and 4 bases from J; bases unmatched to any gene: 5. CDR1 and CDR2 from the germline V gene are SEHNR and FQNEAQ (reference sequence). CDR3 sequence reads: CASSLGASGADTQYF. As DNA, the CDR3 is TGTGCCAGCAGCTTAGGGGCTAGCGGCGCAGATACGCAGTATTTT.

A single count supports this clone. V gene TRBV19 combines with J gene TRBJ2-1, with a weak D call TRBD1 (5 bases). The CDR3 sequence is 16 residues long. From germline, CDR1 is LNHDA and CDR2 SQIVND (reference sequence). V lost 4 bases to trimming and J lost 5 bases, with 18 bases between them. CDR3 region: CASSSGAAGRNNEQFF. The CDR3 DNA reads TGTGCCAGTAGTAGTGGGGCAGCAGGACGAAACAATGAGCAGTTCTTC. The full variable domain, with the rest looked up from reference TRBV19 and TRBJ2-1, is DGGITQSPKYLFRKEGQNVTLSCEQNLNHDAMYWYRQDPGQGLRLIYYSQIVNDFQKGDIAEGYSVSREKKESFPLTVTSAQKNPTAFYLCASSSGAAGRNNEQFFGPGTRLTVL.

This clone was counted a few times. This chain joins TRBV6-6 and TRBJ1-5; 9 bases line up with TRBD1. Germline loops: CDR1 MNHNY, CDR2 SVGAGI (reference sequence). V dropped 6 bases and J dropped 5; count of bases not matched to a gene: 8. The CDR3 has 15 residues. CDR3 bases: TGTGCCAGCAGCTACAGGGACAGGGTCGATCAGCCCCAGCATTTT. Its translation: CASSYRDRVDQPQHF.

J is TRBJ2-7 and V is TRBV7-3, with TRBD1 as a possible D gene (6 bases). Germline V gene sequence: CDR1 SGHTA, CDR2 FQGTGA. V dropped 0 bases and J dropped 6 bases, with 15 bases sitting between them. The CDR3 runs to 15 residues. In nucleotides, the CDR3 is TGTGCCAGCAGCTTAACGGGGCAGGGGCTGGGCGAGCAGTACTTC. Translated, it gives CASSLTGQGLGEQYF. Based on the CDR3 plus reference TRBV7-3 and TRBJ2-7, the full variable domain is GAGVSQTPSNKVTEKGKYVELRCDPISGHTALYWYRQSLGQGPEFLIYFQGTGAADDSGLPNDRFFAVRPEGSVSTLKIQRTERGDSAVYLCASSLTGQGLGEQYFGPGTRLTVT.

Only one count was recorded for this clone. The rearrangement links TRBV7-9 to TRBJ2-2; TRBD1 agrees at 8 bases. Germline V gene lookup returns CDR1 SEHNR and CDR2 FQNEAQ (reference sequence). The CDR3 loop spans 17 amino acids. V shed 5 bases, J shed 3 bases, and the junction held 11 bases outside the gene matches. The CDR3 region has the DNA TGTGCCAGCAGCCTGGACAGGGTATTTTTTCACACCGGGGAGCTGTTTTTT. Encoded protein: CASSLDRVFFHTGELFF.

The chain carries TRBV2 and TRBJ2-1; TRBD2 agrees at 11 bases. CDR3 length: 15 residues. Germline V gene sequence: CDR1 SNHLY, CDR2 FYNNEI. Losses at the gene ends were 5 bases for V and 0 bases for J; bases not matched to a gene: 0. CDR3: CASSTSGSSYNEQFF. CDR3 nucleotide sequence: TGTGCCAGCAGTACTAGCGGGAGCTCCTACAATGAGCAGTTCTTC.

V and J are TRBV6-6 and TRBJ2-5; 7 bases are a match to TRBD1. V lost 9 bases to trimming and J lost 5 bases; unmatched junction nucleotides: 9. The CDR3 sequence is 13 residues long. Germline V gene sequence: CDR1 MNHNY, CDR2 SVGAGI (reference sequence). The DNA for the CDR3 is TGTGCCAGTCCCCAGGGGGTCAGGGAGACCCAGTACTTC. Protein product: CASPQGVRETQYF.

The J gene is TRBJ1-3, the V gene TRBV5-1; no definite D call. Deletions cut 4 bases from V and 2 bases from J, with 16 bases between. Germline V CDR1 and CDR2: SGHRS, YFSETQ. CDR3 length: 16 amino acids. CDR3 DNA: TGCGCCAGCAGCATGCGAGGAGTGGAAACTGGAAACACCATATATTTT. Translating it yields CASSMRGVETGNTIYF.

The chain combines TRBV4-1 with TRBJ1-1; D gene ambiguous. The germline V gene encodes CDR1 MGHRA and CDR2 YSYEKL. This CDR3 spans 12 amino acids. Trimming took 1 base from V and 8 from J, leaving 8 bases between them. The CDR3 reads CASSQGPGEAFF. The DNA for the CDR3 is TGCGCCAGCAGCCAAGGTCCGGGGGAAGCTTTCTTT.

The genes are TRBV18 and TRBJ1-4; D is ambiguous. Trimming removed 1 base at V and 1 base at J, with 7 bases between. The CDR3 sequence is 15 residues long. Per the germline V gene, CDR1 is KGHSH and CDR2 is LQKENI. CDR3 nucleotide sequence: TGTGCCAGCTCACCACGTGGCAGAACTAATGAAAAACTGTTTTTT. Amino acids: CASSPRGRTNEKLFF.

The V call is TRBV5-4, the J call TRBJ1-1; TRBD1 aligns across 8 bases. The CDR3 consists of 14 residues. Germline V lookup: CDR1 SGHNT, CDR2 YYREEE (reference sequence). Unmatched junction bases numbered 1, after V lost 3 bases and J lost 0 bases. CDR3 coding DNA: TGTGCCAGCAGCTCGACAGGGGTGAACACTGAAGCTTTCTTT. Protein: CASSSTGVNTEAFF.